The T cell receptor beta chain under discussion was sequenced for a study of T cells after yellow fever vaccination. About the study: Where fractions had low cell numbers, libraries were prepared from them with the SMART-Seq v4 Ultra Low Input RNA kit. Study observations and caveats: Within FACS-sorted repertoires, abundant clonotypes contaminating from the bulk population could be present.

The V segment lost 0 bases and the J segment 4 bases; nucleotides outside the gene matches: 5. Per germline, CDR1 SGHAT and CDR2 FQNNGV. CDR3 length equals 15 residues. The table lists this clonotype with a few counts. The antigen remains undetermined. Each CDR3 protein gets one entry after TCRdb re-called the 5' RACE reads with MiXCR. The sample yields about 510,000 distinct CDR3 sequences, about a fifth seen once. The sequence was collected from a young man who received the YFV17D yellow fever vaccine. The V call is TRBV11-2, the J call TRBJ2-5; 7 positions match TRBD1. The sample here was PBMCs, taken approximately 22 days after the first yellow fever vaccination. The CDR3 coding sequence is TGTGCCAGCAGCTTAGATCTGACAGGGACAGAGACCCAGTACTTC. Translating it yields CASSLDLTGTETQYF.